A single sample is the source of the 26 T cell receptor beta chains below, sequenced in a study of blood T cell repertoires in COVID-19 (dated by TCRdb to 2018 to 2020). The library was made by the immunoSEQ multiplex PCR assay. TCRdb took over this immuneACCESS table, retaining in-frame rearrangements with V and J assigned. Such tables are incomplete; in checked studies, under half of the missing clones stem from an unresolved V gene, and the remainder is unexplained. The sample table records around 130,000 clones; roughly 89% of these occur just once. Of the sample, roughly 2.1% is held by the ten largest clones. Sequencing input: peripheral blood. These TCRs come from a woman aged 45 to 65 with acute or convalescent COVID-19.

The chain employs TRBV12-3 or TRBV12-4 and TRBJ1-1; a possible D gene is TRBD1 (6 bases). The CDR3 is made up of 13 amino acids. Trimming stripped 8 bases from V and 0 bases from J, with 10 bases between. The CDR3: CASHRVLNTEAFF. DNA for the CDR3: TGTGCCAGCCACAGGGTGCTGAACACTGAAGCTTTCTTT.

The V and J genes are TRBV10-3 and TRBJ1-1, with D tentatively TRBD1 (5 bases). The V end lost 3 bases, the J end lost 1 base, and 12 bases lay between the germline ends. The CDR3 length is 15 residues. CDR1 is ENHRY, CDR2 SYGVKD, per germline. In DNA, the CDR3 is TGTGCCATCAGTGAAAGGGGAGGGGAGAACACTGAAGCTTTCTTT. This gives the protein CAISERGGENTEAFF.

This clone was detected once. Here the CDR3 DNA reads TGCGCCAGCAGCTTGTGGGGACAGGGAAATGAAGCTTTCTTT. Translating it yields CASSLWGQGNEAFF. The chain is built from TRBV5-1 and TRBJ1-1; 9 nucleotides match TRBD1. The germline gives CDR1 SGHRS, CDR2 YFSETQ. With 1 base clipped from V and 7 bases from J, the junction kept 5 bases outside the gene matches. This CDR3 has 14 amino acids.

Only one count was recorded for this clone. The chain links TRBV29-1 to TRBJ2-3, with D tentatively TRBD1 (6 bases). The V and J ends lost 2 bases and 2 bases respectively, with 8 bases between them. CDR1 is SQVTM, CDR2 ANQGSEA, per germline. CDR3 size: 13 residues. The CDR3 DNA reads TGCAGCGTTGAAAGACAGGTCACAGATACGCAGTATTTT. It is translated as CSVERQVTDTQYF.

The J gene is TRBJ1-6, the V gene TRBV5-1; 7 bases are a match to TRBD1. The germline V gene encodes CDR1 SGHRS and CDR2 YFSETQ. This CDR3 region has 14 residues. J lost 7 bases, V lost 3 bases, and 4 bases had no gene match. The CDR3 sequence: CASSWDSPNSPLHF. Written as DNA, the CDR3 is TGCGCCAGCAGCTGGGACAGCCCAAATTCACCCCTCCACTTT.

The J gene is TRBJ1-3, the V gene TRBV6-2 or TRBV6-3; D perhaps matches TRBD1 (5 bases). The CDR3 is made up of 16 amino acids. The germline CDR1 and CDR2 sequences are MNHEY and SVGEGT. V was trimmed by 4 bases and J by 0 bases, leaving 13 bases between them. The CDR3 loop is CASSSLQGVSGNTIYF. CDR3 DNA sequence: TGTGCCAGCAGTTCTCTTCAGGGTGTCTCTGGAAACACCATATATTTT.

The chain joins TRBV7-8 to TRBJ2-5; tentative D call: TRBD2 (5 bases). The length of the CDR3 is 14 residues. Trimming took off 1 base at V and 5 bases at J, with 11 bases between the two ends. CDR1 SGHVS and CDR2 FQNEAQ come from the germline V gene. Here the CDR3 DNA reads TGTGCCAGCAGCTTAGAATACGGGGAGGAGACCCAGTACTTC. This translates into CASSLEYGEETQYF.

The rearrangement links TRBV9 to TRBJ2-7; D is undetermined. The CDR3 sequence is 14 residues long. Germline V gene lookup returns CDR1 SGDLS and CDR2 YYNGEE. The V end was cut by 0 bases, the J end by 1 base, with 8 bases between. DNA for the CDR3: TGTGCCAGCAGCGTAGGGGCAGATTCCTACGAGCAGTACTTC. It codes for CASSVGADSYEQYF.

This chain uses TRBV3-1 (or the pseudogene TRBV3-2) with TRBJ2-7; 13 bases are shared with TRBD2. This CDR3 is 20 amino acids long. The V gene's germline CDR1 is LGHDT and CDR2 YNNKEL (reference sequence). The J segment lost 2 bases and the V segment lost 0 bases, leaving 13 bases of the junction unmatched. This CDR3 reads CASSQEEGLAGSFDPYEQYF. The CDR3 coding sequence is TGTGCCAGCAGCCAAGAAGAGGGACTAGCGGGATCATTCGATCCCTACGAGCAGTACTTC.

This clone was counted a single time. This chain uses TRBV12-3 or TRBV12-4 with TRBJ1-3; D is unresolved. Trimming removed 3 bases from V and 4 bases from J, with 7 bases in between. The CDR3 contains 13 residues. The DNA for the CDR3 is TGTGCCAGCAGTTTTAGTCCCGGAAACACCATATATTTT. Amino acid sequence: CASSFSPGNTIYF.

The chain combines TRBV18 with TRBJ2-4, with a possible D match to TRBD1 (5 bases). Looked up from germline, CDR1 is KGHSH and CDR2 is LQKENI. Deletions cut 3 bases from V and 5 bases from J, with 8 bases between. The CDR3 sequence is 13 residues long. The CDR3, as DNA: TGTGCCAGCTCACCCGTAGGGGAAAACATTCAGTACTTC. Its protein product is CASSPVGENIQYF.

The gene calls are TRBV7-6 and TRBJ1-4; 7 bases are shared with TRBD1. Germline V gene data show CDR1 as SGHVS and CDR2 as FNYEAQ. The CDR3 covers 14 residues. The V and J ends lost 1 base and 6 bases, in that order; junction bases with no gene match: 2. CDR3 bases: TGTGCCAGCAGCTTAGGACAGGGTTATGAAAAACTGTTTTTT. This translates into CASSLGQGYEKLFF.

V is TRBV29-1 and J is TRBJ1-2; D is unresolved. V lost 8 bases, J lost 2 bases, and 12 bases lay in between. Germline assignment: CDR1 SQVTM and CDR2 ANQGSEA. The length of the CDR3 is 12 residues. The CDR3 is CSYTHANYGYTF. The CDR3 DNA reads TGCAGCTATACTCATGCAAACTATGGCTACACCTTC.

The chain couples TRBV10-1 to TRBJ2-3; 11 bases map to TRBD2. Germline CDR1 WNHNN, CDR2 SYGVQD (reference sequence). Losses at the gene ends were 5 bases for V and 2 bases for J; bases not matched to a gene: 3. CDR3 length: 15 residues. DNA of the CDR3: TGCGCCAGCAGTATGACTAGCGGGAACACAGATACGCAGTATTTT. This gives the protein CASSMTSGNTDTQYF.

CDR3 DNA sequence: TGTGCCAGCAGACGAGGACAGGGGCAGTCTGAAGCTTTCTTT. Its protein is CASRRGQGQSEAFF. This rearrangement joins TRBV3-1 (or the pseudogene TRBV3-2) to TRBJ1-1; 9 bases match TRBD1. CDR1 and CDR2 (germline): LGHDT, YNNKEL (reference sequence). The V and J ends lost 6 bases and 6 bases, in that order; junction bases with no gene match: 8. CDR3 length: 14 amino acids.

The chain joins TRBV5-1 to TRBJ1-4; 7 bases are shared with TRBD1. CDR1 and CDR2 from the germline V gene are SGHRS and YFSETQ. V dropped 0 bases and J dropped 3; count of bases not matched to a gene: 2. The CDR3 contains 15 residues. The CDR3 is CASSLGGTANEKLFF. In nucleotides, the CDR3 is TGCGCCAGCAGCTTGGGGGGGACAGCTAATGAAAAACTGTTTTTT.

The chain couples TRBV6-2 or TRBV6-3 to TRBJ2-1; the match to TRBD2 covers 8 bases. The germline CDR1 and CDR2 sequences are MNHEY and SVGEGT. The CDR3 covers 15 residues. Trimming took 6 bases from V and 0 from J; bases not matched to a gene: 4. The CDR3 spells CASSILAASYNEQFF. CDR3 in DNA: TGTGCCAGCAGCATACTAGCGGCCTCCTACAATGAGCAGTTCTTC.

This chain joins TRBV6-6 and TRBJ2-7, with TRBD2 matching 7 bases. The junction had 8 bases not matched to a gene; V was cut back by 0 bases and J by 6 bases. CDR3 length equals 15 residues. Looked up from germline, CDR1 is MNHNY and CDR2 is SVGAGI (reference sequence). CDR3 residues: CASSYSRGGTGEQYF. CDR3 sequence (DNA): TGTGCCAGCAGTTACTCAAGGGGAGGGACGGGCGAGCAGTACTTC.

In its sample, this clone was seen once. The chain recombines TRBV10-3 with TRBJ1-3, with D possibly being TRBD1 (5 bases). V lost 3 bases and J lost 1, with 10 bases in between. This CDR3 contains 15 residues. Germline assignment: CDR1 ENHRY and CDR2 SYGVKD. DNA of the CDR3: TGTGCCATCAGTGAAGGGGTTACTTCTGGAAACACCATATATTTT. Protein sequence: CAISEGVTSGNTIYF.

The rearrangement uses TRBV24-1 and TRBJ1-5; D possibly corresponds to TRBD1 (6 bases). Trimming pared 5 bases from V and 2 bases from J, leaving 9 bases between. The CDR3 has 14 amino acids. The germline CDR1 and CDR2 sequences are KGHDR and SFDVKD. The CDR3 DNA follows: TGTGCCACCAGTGGGCCAGGGGGCAATCAGCCCCAGCATTTT. Translating it yields CATSGPGGNQPQHF.

The chain links TRBV14 to TRBJ1-2, with D unclear. V lost 3 bases and J 8 bases, leaving 7 bases between the germline ends. This CDR3 has 11 residues. The V gene's germline CDR1 is SGHDN and CDR2 FVKESK. CDR3 sequence (DNA): TGTGCCAGCAGCCATGGGCCCGGCTACACCTTC. Protein product: CASSHGPGYTF.

J is TRBJ1-1 and V is TRBV24-1; TRBD1 is a possible D gene (6 bases). The V gene lost 2 bases and the J gene lost 2 bases, with 11 bases spanning the gap. This CDR3 region has 15 residues. CDR1 and CDR2 from the germline V gene are KGHDR and SFDVKD. The CDR3 spells CATSDSLQGNTEAFF. CDR3 bases: TGTGCCACCAGTGATTCCCTACAGGGAAACACTGAAGCTTTCTTT.

This clone was recorded a few times. The CDR3 DNA sequence: TGTGCCACCAGTGACCCAGAGACAGGGGGTTACTCCTACGAGCAGTACTTC. This gives the protein CATSDPETGGYSYEQYF. The chain carries TRBV24-1 and TRBJ2-7; 9 positions agree with TRBD1. Germline CDR1 KGHDR, CDR2 SFDVKD. J was trimmed by 0 bases and V by 4 bases; bases with no gene match: 9. There are 17 residues in the CDR3.

The gene calls are TRBV11-2 and TRBJ1-2, with D uncertain. The CDR3 runs to 16 residues. Germline V gene sequence: CDR1 SGHAT, CDR2 FQNNGV. V lost 0 bases, J lost 5 bases, and 16 bases lay in between. DNA for the CDR3: TGTGCCAGCAGCTTAGAGGGAGCATTCAACCTATATGGCTACACCTTC. Residues: CASSLEGAFNLYGYTF. Using reference TRBV11-2 and TRBJ1-2 for the parts outside the CDR3, the full variable domain is EAGVAQSPRYKIIEKRQSVAFWCNPISGHATLYWYQQILGQGPKLLIQFQNNGVVDDSQLPKDRFSAERLKGVDSTLKIQPAKLEDSAVYLCASSLEGAFNLYGYTFGSGTRLTVV.

V gene TRBV6-6 combines with J gene TRBJ1-5; 8 nucleotides agree with TRBD1. The V gene's germline CDR1 is MNHNY and CDR2 SVGAGI (reference sequence). This CDR3 has 15 amino acids. Trimming removed 5 bases from V and 1 base from J; junction bases left unmatched: 4. CDR3 nucleotides: TGTGCCAGCAGTCCGGGACAGGCGAGCAATCAGCCCCAGCATTTT. Amino acids: CASSPGQASNQPQHF.

This chain joins TRBV6-1 and TRBJ1-5; 7 positions agree with TRBD1. Germline assignment: CDR1 MNHNS and CDR2 SASEGT. V was clipped by 4 bases and J by 3 bases; unmatched bases: 9. The CDR3 loop spans 16 amino acids. This CDR3 reads CASSATGAGPNQPQHF. DNA for the CDR3: TGTGCCAGCAGTGCTACAGGGGCCGGACCCAATCAGCCCCAGCATTTT.